This T cell receptor (beta chain) is from a study of CD4 T cells in relation to SARS-CoV-2 and coronaviruses. Before the COVID-19 pandemic, during about 2011-2019, CD4+ T cells were taken from unexposed donors. Isolation of CD4+ T cells took place after about 9 days in culture. This clone was observed a few times. Its antigen remains unidentified. Libraries were prepared by immunoSEQ multiplex PCR; TCRdb keeps only in-frame clonotypes and omits some of them. Here the sample spans 30,000 or so clones, 55% to 75% being singletons. Per the germline V gene, CDR1 is SNHLY and CDR2 is FYNNEI. This CDR3 contains 14 residues. Unmatched junction bases numbered 7, after V lost 7 bases and J lost 6 bases.

V and J are TRBV2 and TRBJ1-5, with 9 bases fitting TRBD1. Sequenced sample: CD4+ T cells from PBMCs, cultured in vitro. The TCR originated in a human donor in good health. CDR3 protein: CASTGQGQVQPQHF. DNA for the CDR3: TGTGCCAGCACCGGACAGGGGCAAGTTCAGCCCCAGCATTTT.